The text below deals with one T cell receptor beta chain. Its antigen is not yet known. No base quality information exists; no much larger clone differs at one position. Whole blood was collected in K2EDTA tubes by collaborating institutions according to the institutions' own protocols. Collaborator samples were shipped for TCRbeta analysis as frozen whole blood, isolated PBMCs, or DNA extracted from either sample type. The immunoSEQ Assay, a bias-controlled multiplex PCR, was used to amplify TCRbeta CDR3 regions from genomic DNA. The source study handled its data this way. Nucleated cell counts per sample were estimated from amplification of reference gene primers within the assay. To quantify the absolute abundance of each unique TCRbeta CDR3 rearrangement, sequence reads were collapsed and filtered. For each sample, productive Simpson clonality was calculated as the square root of Simpson's diversity index over productive rearrangements. TCRdb carries this immuneACCESS record with in-frame sequences only. Its versions omit some clonotypes, under half of them owing to an unresolved V gene in the studies checked, with the rest unexplained. V, J and clone size are taken as reported in that table, and D and trimming were inferred from the DNA itself. Counted in this sample were about 180,000 clones; more than 85% of them appeared once. The ten top clones hold approximately 0.5% of the sample.

The CDR3 measures 15 amino acids from cysteine to phenylalanine. Only the CDR3 part of the read is kept: 45 bases, read in frame from the first base. The germline V gene provides CDR1 MDHEN and CDR2 SYDVKM. V lost 4 bases and J lost 6 bases, and the count of bases not matched to a germline gene is 7. This entry belongs to a study of blood T cell repertoires in COVID-19 (TCRdb year 2020). In the study overall: Collaborator samples came from the United States, Italy and Spain and covered acute and convalescent phases of COVID-19. A freely available public database, intended as a resource for researchers studying the immune response to SARS-CoV-2, is where the repertoires were released. The sample metadata nearly always contained a de-identified subject ID, COVID-19 status, age in years and sex. The prospective study material was composed of cDNA or gDNA derived from T cells, B-cell-depleted T cells, or PBMCs. Subjects who had been exposed to COVID-19, were actively infected with it, or had recovered from it provided the deeply sampled blood TCRbeta repertoires that made up the dataset. HLA class I and class II types, where available, came from metadata supplied by the sample provider rather than from assay-based typing. Samples were obtained from the ongoing ImmuneRACE study (first 160 participants) and from approximately 1,200 subjects provided by 6 global collaborators. Summary of the overall study and its limitations: The amount of clinical and demographic metadata varied by source and participant and was provided uncurated.

The receptor chain draws on TRBV28 and TRBJ1-5; TRBD1 matches 9 bases in the middle. The material sequenced was peripheral blood. The sequence was collected from a man aged 50 or older with acute or convalescent COVID-19. The sequence in DNA is TGTGCCAGCAGTTACCGGGACAGGGTTCTTCAGCCCCAGCATTTT. Translated, it reads CASSYRDRVLQPQHF.